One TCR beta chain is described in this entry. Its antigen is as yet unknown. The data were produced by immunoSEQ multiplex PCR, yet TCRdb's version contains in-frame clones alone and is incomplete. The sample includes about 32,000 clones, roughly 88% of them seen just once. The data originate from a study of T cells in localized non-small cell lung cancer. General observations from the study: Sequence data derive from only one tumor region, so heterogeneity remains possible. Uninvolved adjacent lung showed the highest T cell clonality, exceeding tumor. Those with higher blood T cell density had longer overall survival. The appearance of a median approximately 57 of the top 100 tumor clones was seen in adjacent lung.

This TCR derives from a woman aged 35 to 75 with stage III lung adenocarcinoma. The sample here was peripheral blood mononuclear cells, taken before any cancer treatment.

The CDR3 loop is CASSVNPGQGFGLYGYTF. CDR3 in DNA: TGTGCCAGCAGCGTCAACCCGGGACAGGGTTTCGGACTATATGGCTACACCTTC. This chain joins TRBV9 and TRBJ1-2; 9 bases map to TRBD1. Per the germline V gene, CDR1 is SGDLS and CDR2 is YYNGEE. The length of the CDR3 is 18 residues. Trimming removed 2 bases from V and 5 bases from J; junction bases left unmatched: 16.